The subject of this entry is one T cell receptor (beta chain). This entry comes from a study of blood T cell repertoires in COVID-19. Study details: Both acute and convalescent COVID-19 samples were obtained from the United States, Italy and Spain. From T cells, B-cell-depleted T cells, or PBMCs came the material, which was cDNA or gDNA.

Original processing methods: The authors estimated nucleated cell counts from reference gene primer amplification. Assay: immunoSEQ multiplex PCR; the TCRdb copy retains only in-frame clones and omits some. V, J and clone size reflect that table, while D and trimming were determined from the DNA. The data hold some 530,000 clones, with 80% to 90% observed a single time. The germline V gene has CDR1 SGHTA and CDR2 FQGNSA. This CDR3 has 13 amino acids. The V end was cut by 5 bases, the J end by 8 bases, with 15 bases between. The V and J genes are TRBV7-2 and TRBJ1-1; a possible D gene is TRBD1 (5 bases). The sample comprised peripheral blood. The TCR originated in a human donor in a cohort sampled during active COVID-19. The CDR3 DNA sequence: TGTGCCAGCAGCCCCAGGAGGGGTGCAGAAGCTTTCTTT. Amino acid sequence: CASSPRRGAEAFF.